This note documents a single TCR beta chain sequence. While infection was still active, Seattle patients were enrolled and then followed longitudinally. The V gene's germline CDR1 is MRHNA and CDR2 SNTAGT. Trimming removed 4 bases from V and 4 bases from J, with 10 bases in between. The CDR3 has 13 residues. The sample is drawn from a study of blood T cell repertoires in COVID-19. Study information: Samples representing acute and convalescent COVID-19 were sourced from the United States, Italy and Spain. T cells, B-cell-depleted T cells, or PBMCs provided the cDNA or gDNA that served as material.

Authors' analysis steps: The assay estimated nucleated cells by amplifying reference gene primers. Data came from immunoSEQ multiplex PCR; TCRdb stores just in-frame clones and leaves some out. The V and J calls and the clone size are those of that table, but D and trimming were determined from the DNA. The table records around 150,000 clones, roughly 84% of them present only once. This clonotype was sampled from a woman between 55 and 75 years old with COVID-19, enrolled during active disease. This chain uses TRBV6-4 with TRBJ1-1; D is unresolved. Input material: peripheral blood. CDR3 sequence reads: CASSAERGTEAFF. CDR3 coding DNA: TGTGCCAGCAGTGCCGAGCGGGGCACTGAAGCTTTCTTT.